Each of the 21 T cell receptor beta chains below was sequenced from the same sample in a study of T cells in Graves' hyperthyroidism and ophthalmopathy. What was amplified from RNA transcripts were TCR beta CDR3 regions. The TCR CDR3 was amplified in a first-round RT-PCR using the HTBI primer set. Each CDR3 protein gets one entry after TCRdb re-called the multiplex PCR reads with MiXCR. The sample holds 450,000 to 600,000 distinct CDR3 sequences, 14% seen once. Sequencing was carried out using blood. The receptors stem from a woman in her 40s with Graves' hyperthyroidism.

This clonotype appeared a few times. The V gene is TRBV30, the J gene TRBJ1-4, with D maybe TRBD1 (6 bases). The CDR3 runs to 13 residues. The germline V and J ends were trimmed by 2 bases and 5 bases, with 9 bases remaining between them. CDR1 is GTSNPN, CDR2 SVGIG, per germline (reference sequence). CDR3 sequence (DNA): TGTGCCTGGAGTCATGGGGGCAATGAAAAACTGTTTTTT. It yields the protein CAWSHGGNEKLFF.

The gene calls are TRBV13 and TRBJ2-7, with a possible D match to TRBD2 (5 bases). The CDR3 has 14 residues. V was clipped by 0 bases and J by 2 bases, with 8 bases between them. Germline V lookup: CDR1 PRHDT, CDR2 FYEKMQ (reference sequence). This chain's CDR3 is CASSLGQRTYEQYF. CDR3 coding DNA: TGTGCCAGCAGCTTAGGGCAGCGGACCTACGAGCAGTACTTC.

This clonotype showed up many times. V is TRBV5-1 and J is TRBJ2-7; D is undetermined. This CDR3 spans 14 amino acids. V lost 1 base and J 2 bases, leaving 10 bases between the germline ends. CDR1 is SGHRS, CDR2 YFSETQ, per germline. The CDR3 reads CASSLMAGTYEQYF. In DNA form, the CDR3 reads TGCGCCAGCAGCTTGATGGCAGGTACCTACGAGCAGTACTTC.

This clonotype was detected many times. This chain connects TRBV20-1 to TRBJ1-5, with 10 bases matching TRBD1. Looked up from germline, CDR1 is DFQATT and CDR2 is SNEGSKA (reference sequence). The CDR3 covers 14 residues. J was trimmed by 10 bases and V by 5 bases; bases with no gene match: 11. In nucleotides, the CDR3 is TGCAGTGCTGGGACAGGGGCCCTTAATCTACCCCAGCATTTT. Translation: CSAGTGALNLPQHF.

Here the CDR3 reads CASSPTGMKEKLFF. In nucleotides, the CDR3 is TGTGCCAGCAGTCCGACAGGGATGAAGGAAAAACTGTTTTTT. V is TRBV7-8 and J is TRBJ1-4; 7 positions agree with TRBD1. V lost 6 bases, J lost 8 bases, and 9 bases stayed unmatched. CDR1 is SGHVS, CDR2 FQNEAQ, per germline. This CDR3 is built from 14 residues.

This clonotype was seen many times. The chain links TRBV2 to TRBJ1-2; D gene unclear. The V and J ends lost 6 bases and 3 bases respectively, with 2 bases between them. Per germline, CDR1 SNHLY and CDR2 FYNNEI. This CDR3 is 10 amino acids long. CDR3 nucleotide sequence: TGTGCCAGCAGGGACTATGGCTACACCTTC. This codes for CASRDYGYTF.

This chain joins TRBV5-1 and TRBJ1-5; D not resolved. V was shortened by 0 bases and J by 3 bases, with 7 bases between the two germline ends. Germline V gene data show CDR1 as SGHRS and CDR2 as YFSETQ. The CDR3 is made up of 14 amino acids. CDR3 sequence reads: CASSLEASNQPQHF. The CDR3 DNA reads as TGCGCCAGCAGCTTGGAGGCGTCCAATCAGCCCCAGCATTTT.

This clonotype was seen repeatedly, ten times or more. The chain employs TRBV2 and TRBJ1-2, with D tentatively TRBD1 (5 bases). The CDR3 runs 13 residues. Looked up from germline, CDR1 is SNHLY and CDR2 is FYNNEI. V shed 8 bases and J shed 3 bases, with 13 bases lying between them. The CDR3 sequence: CASAPRRDYGYTF. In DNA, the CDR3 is TGTGCCAGCGCACCGCGCAGGGACTATGGCTACACCTTC.

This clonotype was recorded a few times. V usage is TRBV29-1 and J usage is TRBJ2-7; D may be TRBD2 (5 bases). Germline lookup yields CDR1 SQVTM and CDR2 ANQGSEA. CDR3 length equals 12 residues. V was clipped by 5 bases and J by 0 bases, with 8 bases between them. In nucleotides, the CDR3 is TGCAGCGTTTTGGGGAGCTCCTACGAGCAGTACTTC. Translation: CSVLGSSYEQYF.

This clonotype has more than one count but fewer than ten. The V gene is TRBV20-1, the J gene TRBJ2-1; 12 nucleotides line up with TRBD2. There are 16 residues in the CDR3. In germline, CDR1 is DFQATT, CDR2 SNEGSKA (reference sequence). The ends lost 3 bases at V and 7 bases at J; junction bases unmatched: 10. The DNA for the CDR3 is TGCAGTGCTAGCCCTTCTTCTGGGACTAGCGGGAATGAGCAGTTCTTC. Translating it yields CSASPSSGTSGNEQFF.

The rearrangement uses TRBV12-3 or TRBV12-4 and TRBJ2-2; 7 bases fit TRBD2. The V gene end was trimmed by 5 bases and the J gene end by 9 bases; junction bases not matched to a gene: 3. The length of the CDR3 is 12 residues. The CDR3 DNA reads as TGTGCCAGCAGTCGGGGGGTCAGGGAGCTGTTTTTT. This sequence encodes CASSRGVRELFF.

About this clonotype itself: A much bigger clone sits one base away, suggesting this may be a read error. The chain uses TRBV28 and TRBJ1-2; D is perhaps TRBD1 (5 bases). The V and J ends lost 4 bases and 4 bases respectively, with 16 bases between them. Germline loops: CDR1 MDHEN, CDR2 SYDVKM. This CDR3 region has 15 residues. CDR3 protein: CASSSSQTVLYGYTF. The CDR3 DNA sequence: TGTGCCAGCAGTTCATCCCAGACAGTGCTCTATGGCTACACCTTC.

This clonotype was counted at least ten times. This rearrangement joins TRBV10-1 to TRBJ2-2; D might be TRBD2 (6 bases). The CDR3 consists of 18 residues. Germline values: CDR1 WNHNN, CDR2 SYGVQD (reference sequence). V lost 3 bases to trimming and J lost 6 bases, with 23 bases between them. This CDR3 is CASSEGSFGRRDAGELFF. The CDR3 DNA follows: TGCGCCAGCAGTGAAGGGAGTTTTGGGAGGAGGGATGCCGGGGAGCTGTTTTTT.

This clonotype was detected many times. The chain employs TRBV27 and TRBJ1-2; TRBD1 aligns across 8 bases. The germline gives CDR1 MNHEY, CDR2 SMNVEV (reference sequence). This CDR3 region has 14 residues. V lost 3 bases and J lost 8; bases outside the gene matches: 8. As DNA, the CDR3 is TGTGCCAGCAGTTTTCTGGCAGGGGGCGGAGGCTACACCTTC. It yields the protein CASSFLAGGGGYTF.

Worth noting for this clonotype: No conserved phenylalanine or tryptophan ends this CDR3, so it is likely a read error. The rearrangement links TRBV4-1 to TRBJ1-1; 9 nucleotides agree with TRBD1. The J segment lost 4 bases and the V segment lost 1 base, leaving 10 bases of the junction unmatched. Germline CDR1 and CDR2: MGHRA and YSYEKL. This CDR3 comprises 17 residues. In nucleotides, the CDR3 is TGCGCCAGCAGCCAAGCAATGGGGACAGGGCAGGGCACTGAAGCTTTCTTA. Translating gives CASSQAMGTGQGTEAFL.

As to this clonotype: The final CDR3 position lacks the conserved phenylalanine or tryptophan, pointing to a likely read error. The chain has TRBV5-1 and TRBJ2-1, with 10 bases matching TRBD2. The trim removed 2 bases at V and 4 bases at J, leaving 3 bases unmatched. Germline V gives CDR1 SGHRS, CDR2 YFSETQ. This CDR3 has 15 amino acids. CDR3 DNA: TGCGCCAGCAGCTTTACTAGCGGGACGTACAATGAGCAGTTCCTC. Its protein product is CASSFTSGTYNEQFL.

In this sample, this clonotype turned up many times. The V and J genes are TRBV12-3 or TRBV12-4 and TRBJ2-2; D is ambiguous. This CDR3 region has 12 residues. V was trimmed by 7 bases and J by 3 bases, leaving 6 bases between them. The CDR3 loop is CASTEDTGELFF. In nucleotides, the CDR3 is TGTGCCAGCACTGAGGACACCGGGGAGCTGTTTTTT.

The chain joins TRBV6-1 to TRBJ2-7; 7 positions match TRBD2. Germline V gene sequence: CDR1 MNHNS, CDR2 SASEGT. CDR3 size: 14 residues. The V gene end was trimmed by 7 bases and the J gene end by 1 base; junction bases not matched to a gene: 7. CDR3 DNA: TGTGCCAGCACCACCGGGACTACTTCCTACGAGCAGTACTTC. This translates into CASTTGTTSYEQYF.

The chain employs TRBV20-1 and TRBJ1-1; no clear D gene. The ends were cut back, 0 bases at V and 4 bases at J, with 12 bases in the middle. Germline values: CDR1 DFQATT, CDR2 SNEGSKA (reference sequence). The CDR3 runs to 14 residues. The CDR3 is CSARDPRSPTEAFF. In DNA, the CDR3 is TGCAGTGCTAGAGACCCCCGGTCCCCCACTGAAGCTTTCTTT.

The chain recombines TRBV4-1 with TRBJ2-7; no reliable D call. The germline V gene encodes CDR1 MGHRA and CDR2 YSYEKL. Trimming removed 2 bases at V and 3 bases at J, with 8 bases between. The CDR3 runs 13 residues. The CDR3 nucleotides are TGCGCCAGCAGCCAAAAAATAGACTACGAGCAGTACTTC. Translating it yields CASSQKIDYEQYF.

The DNA of the CDR3 is TGTGCCAGCAGTTTGGGACAGTCATTAACTAATGAAAAACTGTTTTTT. Residues: CASSLGQSLTNEKLFF. V is TRBV6-5 and J is TRBJ1-4; 7 bases match TRBD1. V lost 4 bases and J lost 1; bases outside the gene matches: 6. Germline V gene data show CDR1 as MNHEY and CDR2 as SVGAGI. CDR3 length equals 16 residues.